This T cell receptor (beta chain) was obtained from a study of blood T cells in healthy people across ages. Findings of the study overall: In these data, TCR beta diversity tracked strongly with naive T cell percentage. Long-lived donors carried more naive CD4+ cells and greater diversity than aged donors. The donors' CMV status was not determined, possibly confounding changes in expanded clonotypes.

About this clonotype: Its target is not known.

It was with a sample-barcoded 5' primer and a J-beta primer mix that a second PCR of about 7 to 12 cycles was run. TCRdb fed the 5' RACE reads into MiXCR, producing one record per CDR3 protein. This table holds 1.5 million to 2 million distinct CDR3 sequences, roughly 49% found once. Every participating donor contributed roughly 10 milliliters of peripheral blood through a draw. The CDR3 spans 13 residues. V lost 3 bases and J lost 10, with 17 bases in between. Germline CDR1 SGHKS, CDR2 YYEKEE (reference sequence). This TCR was recovered from a woman aged 40 to 50 in good health. The sequenced sample was blood. The genes are TRBV5-5 and TRBJ2-7; D gene uncertain. In DNA, the CDR3 is TGTGCCAGCAGCTGGGCCGACCCAGGCACCCAGTACTTC. Its protein is CASSWADPGTQYF.